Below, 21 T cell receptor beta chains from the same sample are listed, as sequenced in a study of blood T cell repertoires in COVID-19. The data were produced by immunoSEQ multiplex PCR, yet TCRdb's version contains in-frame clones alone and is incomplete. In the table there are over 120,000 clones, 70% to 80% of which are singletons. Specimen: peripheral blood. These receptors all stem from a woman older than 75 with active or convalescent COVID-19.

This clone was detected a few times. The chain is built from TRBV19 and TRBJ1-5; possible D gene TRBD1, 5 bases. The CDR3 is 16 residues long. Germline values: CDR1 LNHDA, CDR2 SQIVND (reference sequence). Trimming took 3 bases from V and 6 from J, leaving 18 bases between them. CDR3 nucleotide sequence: TGTGCCAGTAGTATTCGTGTGACACAAGGGGTTCAGCCCCAGCATTTT. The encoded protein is CASSIRVTQGVQPQHF.

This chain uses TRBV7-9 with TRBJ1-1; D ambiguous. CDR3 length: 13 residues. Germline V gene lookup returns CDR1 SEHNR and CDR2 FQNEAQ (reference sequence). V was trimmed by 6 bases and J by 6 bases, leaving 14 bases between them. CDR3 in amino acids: CASRMIGVSEAFF. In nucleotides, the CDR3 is TGTGCCAGCAGAATGATCGGGGTCTCTGAAGCTTTCTTT.

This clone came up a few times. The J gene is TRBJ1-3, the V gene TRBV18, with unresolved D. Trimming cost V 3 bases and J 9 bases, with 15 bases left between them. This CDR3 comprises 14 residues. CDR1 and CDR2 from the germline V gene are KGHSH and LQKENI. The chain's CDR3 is CASSPTSLEGTIYF. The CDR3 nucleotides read TGTGCCAGCTCACCCACGAGCTTGGAGGGCACCATATATTTT.

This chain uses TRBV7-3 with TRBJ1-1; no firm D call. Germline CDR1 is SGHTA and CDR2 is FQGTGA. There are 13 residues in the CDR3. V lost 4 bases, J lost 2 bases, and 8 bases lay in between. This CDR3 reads CASSSHRNTEAFF. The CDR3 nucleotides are TGTGCCAGCAGCTCCCACAGAAACACTGAAGCTTTCTTT.

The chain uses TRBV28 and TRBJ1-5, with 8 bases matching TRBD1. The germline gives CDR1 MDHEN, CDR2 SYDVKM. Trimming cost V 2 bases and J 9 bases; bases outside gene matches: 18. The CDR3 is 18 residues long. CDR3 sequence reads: CASSLVVMSGGTTRPQHF. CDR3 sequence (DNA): TGTGCCAGCAGTTTAGTCGTTATGTCAGGGGGCACCACCAGGCCCCAGCATTTT.

CDR3 in amino acids: CASSPRGSNSPLHF. CDR3 sequence (DNA): TGTGCCAGCAGTCCCAGGGGGAGCAATTCACCCCTCCACTTT. The chain couples TRBV6-6 to TRBJ1-6; TRBD1 matches at 7 bases. This CDR3 has 14 amino acids. Germline V gene data show CDR1 as MNHNY and CDR2 as SVGAGI (reference sequence). Germline trimming cut 5 bases from V and 7 bases from J; bases unmatched to any gene: 5.

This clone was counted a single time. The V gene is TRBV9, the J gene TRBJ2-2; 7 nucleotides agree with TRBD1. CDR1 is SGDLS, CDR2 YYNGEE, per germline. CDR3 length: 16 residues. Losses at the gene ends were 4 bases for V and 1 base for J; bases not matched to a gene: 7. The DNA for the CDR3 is TGTGCCAGCAGCCCGGGACAGATACAGAACACCGGGGAGCTGTTTTTT. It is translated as CASSPGQIQNTGELFF.

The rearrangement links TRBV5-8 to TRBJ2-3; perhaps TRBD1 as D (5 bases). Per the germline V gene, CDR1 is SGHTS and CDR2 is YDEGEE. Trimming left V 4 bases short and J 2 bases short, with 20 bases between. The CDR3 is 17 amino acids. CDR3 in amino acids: CASSQEDTLKVTDTQYF. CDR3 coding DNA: TGTGCCAGCAGCCAAGAGGACACCTTAAAAGTCACAGATACGCAGTATTTT.

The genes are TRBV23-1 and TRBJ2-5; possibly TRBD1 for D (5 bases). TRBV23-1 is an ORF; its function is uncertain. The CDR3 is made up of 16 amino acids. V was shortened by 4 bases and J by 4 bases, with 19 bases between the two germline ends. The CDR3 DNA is TGCGCCAGCAGTCGGGGCCGGGCGCCCTGGCGAGAGACCCAGTACTTC. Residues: CASSRGRAPWRETQYF.

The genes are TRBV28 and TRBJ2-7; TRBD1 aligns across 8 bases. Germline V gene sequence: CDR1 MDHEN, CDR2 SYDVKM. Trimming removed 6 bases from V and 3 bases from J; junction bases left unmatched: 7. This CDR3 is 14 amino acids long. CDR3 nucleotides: TGTGCCAGCAGGTACGGACAGGGTGGCTACGAGCAGTACTTC. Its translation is CASRYGQGGYEQYF.

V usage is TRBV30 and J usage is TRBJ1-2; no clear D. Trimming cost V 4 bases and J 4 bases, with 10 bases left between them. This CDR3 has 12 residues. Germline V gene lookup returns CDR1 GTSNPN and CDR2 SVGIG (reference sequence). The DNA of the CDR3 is TGTGCCTGGAAACTGAACAGCTATGGCTACACCTTC. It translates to CAWKLNSYGYTF.

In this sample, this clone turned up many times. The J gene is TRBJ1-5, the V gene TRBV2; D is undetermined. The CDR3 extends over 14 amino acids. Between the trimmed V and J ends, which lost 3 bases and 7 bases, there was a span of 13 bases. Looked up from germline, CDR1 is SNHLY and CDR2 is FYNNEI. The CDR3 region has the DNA TGTGCCAGCAGTGACAGCGGCTCATTCCAGCCCCAGCATTTT. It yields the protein CASSDSGSFQPQHF.

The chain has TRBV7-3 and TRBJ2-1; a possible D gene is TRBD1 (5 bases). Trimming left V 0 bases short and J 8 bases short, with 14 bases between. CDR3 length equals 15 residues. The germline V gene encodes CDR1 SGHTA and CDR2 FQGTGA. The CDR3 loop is CASSLTSVGHYEQFF. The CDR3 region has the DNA TGTGCCAGCAGCTTAACGTCGGTAGGACACTATGAGCAGTTCTTC.

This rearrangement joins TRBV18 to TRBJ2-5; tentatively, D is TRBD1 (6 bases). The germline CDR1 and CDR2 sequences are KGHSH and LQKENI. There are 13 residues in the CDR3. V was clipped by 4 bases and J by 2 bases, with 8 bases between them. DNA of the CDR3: TGTGCCAGCTCACGGGGGCTACAAGAGACCCAGTACTTC. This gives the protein CASSRGLQETQYF.

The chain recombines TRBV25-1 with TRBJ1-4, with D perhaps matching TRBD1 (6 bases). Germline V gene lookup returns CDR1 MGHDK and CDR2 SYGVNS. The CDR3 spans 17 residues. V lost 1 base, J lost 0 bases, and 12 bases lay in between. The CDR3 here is CASSELTGLATNEKLFF. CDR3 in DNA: TGTGCCAGCAGTGAATTGACAGGACTTGCAACTAATGAAAAACTGTTTTTT.

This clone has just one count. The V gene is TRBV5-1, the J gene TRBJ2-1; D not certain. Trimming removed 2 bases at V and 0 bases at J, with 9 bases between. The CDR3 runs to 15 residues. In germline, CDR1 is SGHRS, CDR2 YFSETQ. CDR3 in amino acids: CASSFSGFSYNEQFF. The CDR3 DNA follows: TGCGCCAGCAGCTTTTCAGGTTTCTCCTACAATGAGCAGTTCTTC.

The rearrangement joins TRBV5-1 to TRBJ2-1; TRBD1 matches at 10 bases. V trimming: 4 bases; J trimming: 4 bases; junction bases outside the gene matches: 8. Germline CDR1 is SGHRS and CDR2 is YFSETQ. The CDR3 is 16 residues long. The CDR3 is CASSRTTGGAYNEQFF. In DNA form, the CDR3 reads TGCGCCAGCAGCCGGACGACAGGGGGCGCTTACAATGAGCAGTTCTTC. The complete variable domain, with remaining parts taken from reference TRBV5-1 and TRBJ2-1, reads KAGVTQTPRYLIKTRGQQVTLSCSPISGHRSVSWYQQTPGQGLQFLFEYFSETQRNKGNFPGRFSGRQFSNSRSEMNVSTLELGDSALYLCASSRTTGGAYNEQFFGPGTRLTVL.

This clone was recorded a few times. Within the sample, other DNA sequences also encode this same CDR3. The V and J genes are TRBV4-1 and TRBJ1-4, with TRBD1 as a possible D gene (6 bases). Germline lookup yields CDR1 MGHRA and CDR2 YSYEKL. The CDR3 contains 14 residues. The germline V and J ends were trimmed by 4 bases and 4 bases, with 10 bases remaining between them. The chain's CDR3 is CASSPGQNNEKLFF. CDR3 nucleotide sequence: TGCGCCAGCAGCCCCGGACAGAATAATGAAAAACTGTTTTTT.

The CDR3 DNA reads TGTGCCAGCAGCCCCGGGACAGGGTCGTCAGGCTCACCCCTCCACTTT. This gives the protein CASSPGTGSSGSPLHF. The chain is built from TRBV9 and TRBJ1-6; 9 bases fit TRBD1. Germline CDR1 SGDLS, CDR2 YYNGEE. V lost 4 bases and J lost 10; bases outside the gene matches: 12. The CDR3 runs to 16 residues. Drawing the rest from reference TRBV9 and TRBJ1-6, the complete variable domain is DSGVTQTPKHLITATGQRVTLRCSPRSGDLSVYWYQQSLDQGLQFLIQYYNGEERAKGNILERFSAQQFPDLHSELNLSSLELGDSALYFCASSPGTGSSGSPLHFGNGTRLTVT.

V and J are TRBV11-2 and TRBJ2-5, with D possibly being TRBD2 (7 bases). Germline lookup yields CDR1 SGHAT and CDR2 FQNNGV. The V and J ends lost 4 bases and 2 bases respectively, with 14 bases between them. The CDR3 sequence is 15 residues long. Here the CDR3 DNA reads TGTGCCAGCAGCTCAGCGGGACAAATACAAGAGACCCAGTACTTC. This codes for CASSSAGQIQETQYF. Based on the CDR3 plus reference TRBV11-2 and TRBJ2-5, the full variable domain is EAGVAQSPRYKIIEKRQSVAFWCNPISGHATLYWYQQILGQGPKLLIQFQNNGVVDDSQLPKDRFSAERLKGVDSTLKIQPAKLEDSAVYLCASSSAGQIQETQYFGPGTRLLVL.

CDR3: CASSLLGFGGNEKLFF. CDR3 DNA sequence: TGCGCCAGCAGCTTGTTGGGGTTCGGGGGTAATGAAAAACTGTTTTTT. V gene TRBV5-1 combines with J gene TRBJ1-4; TRBD1 might be the D (5 bases). This CDR3 is 16 amino acids long. Germline assignment: CDR1 SGHRS and CDR2 YFSETQ. Trimming pared 1 base from V and 4 bases from J, leaving 14 bases between.